This T cell receptor (beta chain) emerged from a study of technical replicates of blood from a few donors. This CDR3 contains 13 residues. The germline CDR1 and CDR2 sequences are SNHLY and FYNNEI. V was pared by 4 bases and J by 9 bases, with 7 bases of the junction left unmatched. Produced via immunoSEQ multiplex PCR; TCRdb's table is partial and in-frame only. The data show some 76,000 clones, almost 99% seen once. This clone showed up just once. The receptor's source is a human donor in good health. Sequenced material: T cells isolated from PBMCs. The V and J genes are TRBV2 and TRBJ1-1; TRBD1 aligns across 8 bases. In DNA form, the CDR3 reads TGTGCCAGCAGTGGTCAGGGGGCAGAAAAAGCTTTCTTT. Translating it yields CASSGQGAEKAFF.